Below, 24 T cell receptor beta chains from the same sample are listed, as sequenced in a study of blood T cell repertoires in COVID-19. TCRdb keeps only in-frame clones here, not all; method: immunoSEQ multiplex PCR. The table shows roughly 42,000 clones, with roughly 85% occurring only once. The specimen sequenced was peripheral blood. These receptors originate from a woman in her seventies in a cohort sampled during active COVID-19.

The CDR3 DNA sequence: TGTGCCCTGAGGGGGGGAACTGAAGCTTTCTTT. It is translated as CALRGGTEAFF. This chain uses TRBV30 with TRBJ1-1; a possible D gene is TRBD1 (6 bases). V lost 8 bases to trimming and J lost 5 bases, with 12 bases between them. This CDR3 is built from 11 residues. Germline loops: CDR1 GTSNPN, CDR2 SVGIG (reference sequence).

This rearrangement joins TRBV15 to TRBJ2-7; D may be TRBD2 (6 bases). V lost 3 bases and J 3 bases, leaving 6 bases between the germline ends. The CDR3 has 12 amino acids. CDR1 is LNHNV, CDR2 YYDKDF, per germline (reference sequence). DNA for the CDR3: TGTGCCACCAGCAGGGAGGGCTACGAGCAGTACTTC. This translates into CATSREGYEQYF.

This chain joins TRBV5-1 and TRBJ1-2; D possibly corresponds to TRBD1 (6 bases). The CDR3 has 14 residues. Germline assignment: CDR1 SGHRS and CDR2 YFSETQ. Between the trimmed V and J ends, which lost 4 bases and 2 bases, there was a span of 12 bases. CDR3 protein: CASSTGQRNYGYTF. The CDR3 nucleotides are TGCGCCAGCAGCACTGGACAGAGAAACTATGGCTACACCTTC.

This chain uses TRBV3-1 (or the pseudogene TRBV3-2) with TRBJ2-7; D may be TRBD2 (6 bases). V was pared by 4 bases and J by 2 bases, with 12 bases between. There are 14 residues in the CDR3. CDR1 and CDR2 (germline): LGHDT, YNNKEL (reference sequence). The CDR3 reads CASSPYAGTYEQYF. The CDR3 bases are TGTGCCAGCAGCCCATACGCGGGAACCTACGAGCAGTACTTC.

The chain combines TRBV7-9 with TRBJ1-2; TRBD1 aligns across 7 bases. Germline V lookup: CDR1 SEHNR, CDR2 FQNEAQ (reference sequence). This CDR3 is built from 13 residues. V shed 4 bases, J shed 4 bases, and the junction held 3 bases outside the gene matches. The DNA for the CDR3 is TGTGCCAGCAGCTCGGGACAGTTCTATGGCTACACCTTC. Amino acid sequence: CASSSGQFYGYTF.

The gene calls are TRBV3-1 (or the pseudogene TRBV3-2) and TRBJ2-6; no clear D gene. CDR1 and CDR2 (germline): LGHDT, YNNKEL (reference sequence). CDR3 size: 16 residues. The germline V and J ends were trimmed by 0 bases and 0 bases, with 6 bases remaining between them. CDR3 nucleotides: TGTGCCAGCAGCCAAGACCCATTCTCTGGGGCCAACGTCCTGACTTTC. Translating it yields CASSQDPFSGANVLTF.

The chain couples TRBV7-3 to TRBJ2-1; 10 bases align to TRBD2. The CDR3 totals 17 residues. Germline-derived CDR1 and CDR2 are SGHTA and FQGTGA. The junction had 7 bases not matched to a gene; V was cut back by 5 bases and J by 0 bases. The CDR3 protein is CASSPSGLASSYNEQFF. CDR3 in DNA: TGTGCCAGCAGCCCCTCGGGACTAGCGAGCTCCTACAATGAGCAGTTCTTC.

This chain connects TRBV28 to TRBJ2-1; maybe TRBD2 (6 bases). Germline V lookup: CDR1 MDHEN, CDR2 SYDVKM. The CDR3 runs to 17 residues. Trimming pared 2 bases from V and 8 bases from J, leaving 22 bases between. For the CDR3, the DNA is TGTGCCAGCAGTTTAACCACCCCCGGACTATCCGCTGATGAGCAGTTCTTC. Protein: CASSLTTPGLSADEQFF.

The rearrangement links TRBV5-1 to TRBJ2-7; D might be TRBD1 (6 bases). This CDR3 is 14 amino acids long. From germline, CDR1 is SGHRS and CDR2 YFSETQ. The ends were cut back, 2 bases at V and 0 bases at J, with 9 bases in the middle. The CDR3 DNA reads TGCGCCAGCAGCTTTGGACAGTCCTCCTACGAGCAGTACTTC. Protein sequence: CASSFGQSSYEQYF.

The gene calls are TRBV20-1 and TRBJ2-7, with 7 bases aligning to TRBD2. Losses at the gene ends were 3 bases for V and 4 bases for J; bases not matched to a gene: 0. This CDR3 spans 11 amino acids. CDR1 and CDR2 (germline): DFQATT, SNEGSKA (reference sequence). The CDR3 sequence: CSASGRYEQYF. CDR3 DNA sequence: TGCAGTGCTAGCGGGAGGTACGAGCAGTACTTC.

This chain joins TRBV2 and TRBJ2-3; 10 bases are shared with TRBD2. J gave up 4 bases and V 3 bases, and 1 base lay outside the gene matches. The CDR3 is 14 amino acids. Germline CDR1 SNHLY, CDR2 FYNNEI. Here the CDR3 DNA reads TGTGCCAGCAGTGAGGGGACTAGCGCAGATACGCAGTATTTT. Translating it yields CASSEGTSADTQYF.

This chain links TRBV2 with TRBJ1-1; TRBD1 is a possible D gene (6 bases). Germline V lookup: CDR1 SNHLY, CDR2 FYNNEI. Trimming removed 5 bases from V and 11 bases from J, with 12 bases in between. The CDR3 covers 11 residues. The CDR3 region has the DNA TGTGCCAGCAGTCTTGACAGGCAGGCTTTCTTT. This sequence encodes CASSLDRQAFF.

A few counts support this clone. This CDR3 reads CASSSPGTSGPSYEQYF. The CDR3 DNA sequence: TGTGCCAGCAGCTCCCCAGGCACTAGCGGGCCATCCTACGAGCAGTACTTC. This sequence joins TRBV7-2 and TRBJ2-7; TRBD2 matches at 9 bases. The CDR3 covers 17 residues. Germline CDR1 is SGHTA and CDR2 is FQGNSA. The ends lost 4 bases at V and 1 base at J; junction bases unmatched: 11.

This chain connects TRBV15 to TRBJ1-2; D is perhaps TRBD1 (6 bases). The CDR3 sequence is 16 residues long. Trimming removed 2 bases at V and 1 base at J, with 14 bases between. The V gene's germline CDR1 is LNHNV and CDR2 YYDKDF (reference sequence). CDR3 residues: CATSRPGRGVNYGYTF. The CDR3 DNA reads TGTGCCACCAGCAGACCGGGGAGGGGGGTTAACTATGGCTACACCTTC.

This rearrangement joins TRBV4-1 to TRBJ1-5, with D uncertain. V lost 1 base to trimming and J lost 4 bases, with 8 bases between them. The CDR3 consists of 14 residues. Germline CDR1 reads MGHRA; CDR2 reads YSYEKL. The CDR3 spells CASSQAVGNQPQHF. As DNA, the CDR3 is TGCGCCAGCAGCCAAGCCGTCGGGAATCAGCCCCAGCATTTT.

J is TRBJ2-5 and V is TRBV7-6; D is possibly TRBD2 (5 bases). V was trimmed by 1 base and J by 4 bases, leaving 10 bases between them. This CDR3 is built from 14 residues. The V gene's germline CDR1 is SGHVS and CDR2 FNYEAQ. The CDR3 nucleotides read TGTGCCAGCAGCTTAGGGGTAGCGATAGAGACCCAGTACTTC. This translates into CASSLGVAIETQYF.

This clone came up a few times. This chain connects TRBV4-3 to TRBJ1-4; 9 nucleotides align to TRBD1. Germline values: CDR1 LGHNA, CDR2 YSLEER. CDR3 length: 18 amino acids. The trim removed 3 bases at V and 6 bases at J, leaving 14 bases unmatched. In DNA, the CDR3 is TGCGCCAGCAGCCACTCCGGGACAGGGAGAGGTTACGATGAAAAACTGTTTTTT. This codes for CASSHSGTGRGYDEKLFF.

V gene TRBV6-4 combines with J gene TRBJ2-1; 9 nucleotides align to TRBD1. The CDR3 runs to 16 residues. Trimming at V came to 5 bases and at J to 15 bases, leaving 20 bases not matched to a gene. Germline CDR1 and CDR2: MRHNA and SNTAGT. CDR3 amino acids: CASSSIPGQGPGSWFF. CDR3 bases: TGTGCCAGCAGTTCAATACCGGGACAGGGCCCCGGATCGTGGTTCTTC.

This chain joins TRBV5-1 and TRBJ2-1; possibly TRBD2 for D (6 bases). V was trimmed by 0 bases and J by 6 bases, leaving 22 bases between them. This CDR3 contains 18 residues. Germline CDR1 is SGHRS and CDR2 is YFSETQ. CDR3 sequence reads: CASSLEGGIAFFANEQFF. The CDR3 DNA reads as TGCGCCAGCAGCTTGGAAGGCGGGATTGCGTTCTTTGCCAATGAGCAGTTCTTC.

The chain links TRBV18 to TRBJ2-7; 12 nucleotides agree with TRBD2. Germline lookup yields CDR1 KGHSH and CDR2 LQKENI. This CDR3 spans 14 amino acids. V trimming: 3 bases; J trimming: 6 bases; junction bases outside the gene matches: 3. This chain's CDR3 is CASSPLAGGIEQYF. Written as DNA, the CDR3 is TGTGCCAGCTCACCCCTAGCGGGAGGGATCGAGCAGTACTTC. Using reference TRBV18 and TRBJ2-7 for the parts outside the CDR3, the full variable domain is NAGVMQNPRHLVRRRGQEARLRCSPMKGHSHVYWYRQLPEEGLKFMVYLQKENIIDESGMPKERFSAEFPKEGPSILRIQQVVRGDSAAYFCASSPLAGGIEQYFGPGTRLTVT.

As to this clone: The germline gene is not matched at one end of the junction; a read error may be the cause. V usage is TRBV7-8 and J usage is TRBJ2-7; D perhaps matches TRBD1 (7 bases). Germline CDR1 SGHVS, CDR2 FQNEAQ. The CDR3 length is 13 residues. CDR3 DNA sequence: TGTGCCAGCAGCTTAGTAATCAGGGGGGAGGCTTCCTTC. Residues: CASSLVIRGEASF.

The chain employs TRBV2 and TRBJ2-7, with TRBD1 as a possible D gene (7 bases). Trimming left V 1 base short and J 3 bases short, with 13 bases between. This CDR3 comprises 15 residues. From germline, CDR1 is SNHLY and CDR2 FYNNEI. The CDR3 sequence is CASSEGQGGNYEQYF. CDR3 coding DNA: TGTGCCAGCAGTGAAGGCCAGGGGGGTAACTACGAGCAGTACTTC.

The rearrangement uses TRBV11-2 and TRBJ1-1; perhaps TRBD1 as D (5 bases). Germline assignment: CDR1 SGHAT and CDR2 FQNNGV. There are 14 residues in the CDR3. Trimming cost V 5 bases and J 2 bases, with 12 bases left between them. The CDR3 DNA reads TGTGCCAGCAGCCCTACAAGGGGAAACACTGAAGCTTTCTTT. Translated, it gives CASSPTRGNTEAFF. Full variable domain (rest looked up from reference TRBV11-2 and TRBJ1-1): EAGVAQSPRYKIIEKRQSVAFWCNPISGHATLYWYQQILGQGPKLLIQFQNNGVVDDSQLPKDRFSAERLKGVDSTLKIQPAKLEDSAVYLCASSPTRGNTEAFFGQGTRLTVV.

The gene calls are TRBV5-3 and TRBJ2-7; TRBD2 is a possible D gene (5 bases). TRBV5-3 is assigned to the ORF class and has an uncertain function. V was clipped by 1 base and J by 0 bases, with 14 bases between them. This CDR3 is built from 16 residues. The CDR3 region has the DNA TGTGCCAGAAGCTTGTGGCTTACGGGATCCTCCTACGAGCAGTACTTC. It translates to CARSLWLTGSSYEQYF.